The rows below give T cell receptor beta chains drawn from one sample of a study of T cells in Graves' hyperthyroidism and ophthalmopathy. One entry per CDR3 protein results from TCRdb running MiXCR on the multiplex PCR reads. Found here are 350,000 to 400,000 distinct CDR3 sequences, 19% of them singletons; the top ten hold about 3.7%. Sequencing used blood. All receptors derive from a woman aged 18-30 years with Graves' hyperthyroidism. CDR3s leave out the opening cysteine and the closing phenylalanine or tryptophan. Fields, in order: V gene, D gene, J gene, CDR3 protein. D genes are given only for firm matches.

V: TRBV4-1; D: TRBD1; J: TRBJ2-5; CDR3: ASSRATGGETQY
V: TRBV20-1; D: TRBD2; J: TRBJ2-2; CDR3: SASKRGFHTGELF
V: TRBV4-1; D: .; J: TRBJ2-7; CDR3: ASSQSWGLHSYEQY
V: TRBV13; D: .; J: TRBJ1-2; CDR3: ASSPMGGGYGYT
V: TRBV24-1; D: .; J: TRBJ2-2; CDR3: ATSDSVRTGELF
V: TRBV6-1; D: .; J: TRBJ2-7; CDR3: ASSGGDDSPYEQY
V: TRBV24-1; D: .; J: TRBJ2-4; CDR3: ATGLAKNIQY
V: TRBV18; D: .; J: TRBJ1-1; CDR3: ASSRSAGADTEAF
V: TRBV7-8; D: TRBD1; J: TRBJ1-2; CDR3: ASSLVFQGAPRDGYT
V: TRBV6-1; D: .; J: TRBJ1-2; CDR3: ASTKLLTLP
V: TRBV27; D: .; J: TRBJ1-2; CDR3: ASTLRSTARDGYT
V: TRBV28; D: .; J: TRBJ1-2; CDR3: ASSFENGDYGYT
V: TRBV20-1; D: TRBD2; J: TRBJ2-2; CDR3: SAREGVRGTGELF
V: TRBV20-1; D: .; J: TRBJ2-7; CDR3: SARDGGPNTYEQY
V: TRBV6-8; D: .; J: TRBJ2-4; CDR3: ASSFDEGPYFSKNIQY
V: TRBV5-8; D: .; J: TRBJ2-7; CDR3: ASRGRGREPSKY